Below are 11 T cell receptor beta chains sequenced from a single sample in a study of T cell responses to AZD1222 COVID-19 vaccine. This table comes from immunoSEQ multiplex PCR, and its TCRdb copy is limited to in-frame clones, with some not included. The sample has approximately 100,000 clones, 90% seen once. The sequenced sample was peripheral blood, obtained on day 0 of AZD1222 vaccination. Source of these receptors: an adult in good health.

This chain joins TRBV28 and TRBJ1-1; maybe TRBD1 (5 bases). The CDR3 sequence is 15 residues long. Between the trimmed V and J ends, which lost 1 base and 4 bases, there was a span of 13 bases. The germline V gene encodes CDR1 MDHEN and CDR2 SYDVKM. The CDR3 loop reads CASSLLRVGVTEAFF. The CDR3 DNA sequence: TGTGCCAGCAGTTTATTAAGGGTAGGGGTCACTGAAGCTTTCTTT.

The rearrangement links TRBV30 to TRBJ1-2; 7 bases align to TRBD1. The CDR3 is 13 residues long. Trimming cost V 5 bases and J 0 bases; bases outside gene matches: 3. Germline-derived CDR1 and CDR2 are GTSNPN and SVGIG (reference sequence). CDR3 coding DNA: TGTGCCTGGGGACAGGAATCTAACTATGGCTACACCTTC. Protein sequence: CAWGQESNYGYTF.

The chain carries TRBV7-8 and TRBJ1-5; 7 bases match TRBD1. This CDR3 region has 13 residues. V was clipped by 1 base and J by 7 bases; unmatched bases: 1. The germline V gene encodes CDR1 SGHVS and CDR2 FQNEAQ. DNA for the CDR3: TGTGCCAGCAGCTTAGGAGGGGGCCAGCCCCAGCATTTT. Protein: CASSLGGGQPQHF.

The V call is TRBV7-9, the J call TRBJ1-1, with D uncertain. Trimming removed 3 bases from V and 8 bases from J, with 10 bases in between. Germline loops: CDR1 SEHNR, CDR2 FQNEAQ (reference sequence). There are 12 residues in the CDR3. The CDR3 sequence: CASSFLGTEAFF. The CDR3 DNA reads as TGTGCCAGCAGCTTTCTGGGAACAGAAGCTTTCTTT.

This chain uses TRBV19 with TRBJ2-2; D unclear. The CDR3 length is 16 residues. Germline CDR1 reads LNHDA; CDR2 reads SQIVND (reference sequence). V lost 6 bases to trimming and J lost 0 bases, with 14 bases between them. Here the CDR3 reads CASRISLGANTGELFF. The CDR3, as DNA: TGTGCCAGTAGGATAAGTTTAGGCGCGAACACCGGGGAGCTGTTTTTT.

The chain joins TRBV3-1 (or the pseudogene TRBV3-2) to TRBJ1-1; no definite D call. This CDR3 spans 14 amino acids. Germline CDR1 reads LGHDT; CDR2 reads YNNKEL (reference sequence). V shed 0 bases and J shed 3 bases, with 8 bases lying between them. The CDR3 coding sequence is TGTGCCAGCAGCCAAGAGGGCCAAGACACTGAAGCTTTCTTT. Translation: CASSQEGQDTEAFF.

The chain combines TRBV9 with TRBJ1-1, with 7 bases that match TRBD1. This CDR3 is 17 amino acids long. The germline V gene encodes CDR1 SGDLS and CDR2 YYNGEE. Germline trimming cut 2 bases from V and 3 bases from J; bases unmatched to any gene: 13. CDR3 DNA: TGTGCCAGCAGCGTTGGTGGGGTGACAGGGAGGGACACTGAAGCTTTCTTT. It is translated as CASSVGGVTGRDTEAFF. The full variable domain, in which reference TRBV9 and TRBJ1-1 provide the parts outside the CDR3, is DSGVTQTPKHLITATGQRVTLRCSPRSGDLSVYWYQQSLDQGLQFLIQYYNGEERAKGNILERFSAQQFPDLHSELNLSSLELGDSALYFCASSVGGVTGRDTEAFFGQGTRLTVV.

V usage is TRBV27 and J usage is TRBJ2-1; possible D gene TRBD2, 6 bases. The V gene lost 6 bases and the J gene lost 8 bases, with 11 bases spanning the gap. This CDR3 has 12 amino acids. The germline gives CDR1 MNHEY, CDR2 SMNVEV (reference sequence). The CDR3 is CASRDTSYEQFF. The CDR3 nucleotides are TGTGCCAGCAGGGATACTAGCTATGAGCAGTTCTTC.

V usage is TRBV29-1 and J usage is TRBJ2-7; 7 nucleotides agree with TRBD1. After removal of 6 bases from V and 6 bases from J, the junction contained 11 bases not matched to a gene. Germline V gene sequence: CDR1 SQVTM, CDR2 ANQGSEA. The length of the CDR3 is 13 residues. CDR3 protein: CSVHTIQGFEQYF. DNA of the CDR3: TGCAGCGTCCATACCATACAGGGGTTCGAGCAGTACTTC.

This chain uses TRBV24-1 with TRBJ2-1; 7 bases match TRBD2. The V segment lost 4 bases and the J segment 11 bases; nucleotides outside the gene matches: 7. Germline V gene lookup returns CDR1 KGHDR and CDR2 SFDVKD. The CDR3 totals 13 residues. The CDR3 sequence is CATSEDSGPKQFF. The CDR3 bases are TGTGCCACCAGTGAAGATAGCGGGCCAAAGCAGTTCTTC.

V usage is TRBV6-5 and J usage is TRBJ2-2, with D possibly being TRBD1 (6 bases). Trimming took off 8 bases at V and 3 bases at J, with 16 bases between the two ends. CDR1 is MNHEY and CDR2 is SVGAGI in the germline V gene. CDR3 length equals 15 residues. This CDR3 is CASRFRGWDTGELFF. Here the CDR3 DNA reads TGTGCCAGCCGGTTCAGGGGATGGGACACCGGGGAGCTGTTTTTT.